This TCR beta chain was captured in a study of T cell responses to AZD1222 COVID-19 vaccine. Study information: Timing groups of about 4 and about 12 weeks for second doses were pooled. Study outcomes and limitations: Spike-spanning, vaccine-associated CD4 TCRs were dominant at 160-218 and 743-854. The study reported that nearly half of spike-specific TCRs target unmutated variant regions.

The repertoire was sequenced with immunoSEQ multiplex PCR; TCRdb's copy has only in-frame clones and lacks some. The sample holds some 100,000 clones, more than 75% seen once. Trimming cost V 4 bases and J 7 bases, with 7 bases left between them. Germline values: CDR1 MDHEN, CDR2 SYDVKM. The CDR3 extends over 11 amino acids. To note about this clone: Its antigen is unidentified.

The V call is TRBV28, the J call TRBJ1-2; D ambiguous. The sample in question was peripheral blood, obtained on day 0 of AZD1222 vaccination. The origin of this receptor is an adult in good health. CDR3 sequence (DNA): TGTGCCAGCAGTTCCTTTATTGGCTACACCTTC. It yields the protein CASSSFIGYTF.